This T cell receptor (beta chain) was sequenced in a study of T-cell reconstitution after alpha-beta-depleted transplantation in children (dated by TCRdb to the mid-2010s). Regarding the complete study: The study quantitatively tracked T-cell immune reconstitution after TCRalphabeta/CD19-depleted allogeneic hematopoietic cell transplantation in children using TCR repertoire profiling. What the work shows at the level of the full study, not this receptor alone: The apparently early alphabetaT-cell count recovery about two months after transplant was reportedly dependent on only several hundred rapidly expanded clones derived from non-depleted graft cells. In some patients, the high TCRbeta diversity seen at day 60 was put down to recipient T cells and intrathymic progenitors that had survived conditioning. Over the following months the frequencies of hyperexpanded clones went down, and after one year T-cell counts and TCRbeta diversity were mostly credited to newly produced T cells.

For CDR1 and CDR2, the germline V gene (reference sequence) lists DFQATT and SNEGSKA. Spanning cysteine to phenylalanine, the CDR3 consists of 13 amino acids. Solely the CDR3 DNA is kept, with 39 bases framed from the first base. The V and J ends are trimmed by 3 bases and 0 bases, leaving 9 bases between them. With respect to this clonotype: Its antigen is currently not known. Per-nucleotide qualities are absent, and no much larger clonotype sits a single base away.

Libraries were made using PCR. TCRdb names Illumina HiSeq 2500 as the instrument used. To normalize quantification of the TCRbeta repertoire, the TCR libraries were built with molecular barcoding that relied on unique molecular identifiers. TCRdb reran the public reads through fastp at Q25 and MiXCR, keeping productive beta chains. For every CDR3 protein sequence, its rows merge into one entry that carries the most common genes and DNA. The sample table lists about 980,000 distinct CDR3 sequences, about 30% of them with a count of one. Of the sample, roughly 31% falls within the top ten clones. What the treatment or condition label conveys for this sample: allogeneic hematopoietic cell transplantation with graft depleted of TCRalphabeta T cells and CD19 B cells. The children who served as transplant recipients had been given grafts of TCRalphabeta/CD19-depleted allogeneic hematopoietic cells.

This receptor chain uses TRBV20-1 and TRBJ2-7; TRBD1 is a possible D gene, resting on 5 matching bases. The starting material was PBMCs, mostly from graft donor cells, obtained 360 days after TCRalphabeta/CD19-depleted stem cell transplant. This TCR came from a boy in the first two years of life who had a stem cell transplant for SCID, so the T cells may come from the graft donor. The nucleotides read TGCAGTGCTAGCTACAGGAGCTCCTACGAGCAGTACTTC. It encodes CSASYRSSYEQYF.